This T cell receptor beta chain originates from a study of blood T cell repertoires in COVID-19. Overall study: Sample material is recorded as cDNA or gDNA derived from T cells, B-cell-depleted T cells, or PBMCs.

This table comes from immunoSEQ multiplex PCR, and its TCRdb copy is limited to in-frame clones, with some not included. Among about 100,000 clones, roughly 85% were seen once, and the ten largest hold roughly 12%. The CDR3 runs 13 residues. The V and J ends lost 7 bases and 5 bases respectively, with 11 bases between them. Germline V lookup: CDR1 LGHNT, CDR2 FRNRAP. The clonotype originates from a woman in her 70s with acute or convalescent COVID-19. The sample comprised peripheral blood. V usage is TRBV12-5 and J usage is TRBJ2-2; D remains ambiguous. CDR3 DNA sequence: TGTGCTAGTGTCCAGGATCGGACCGGGGAGCTGTTTTTT. It is translated as CASVQDRTGELFF.